This T cell receptor (beta chain) was profiled in a study of response to subunit inactivated influenza vaccine. V was pared by 6 bases and J by 5 bases, with 14 bases between. The CDR3 sequence is 12 residues long. The germline gives CDR1 DFQATT, CDR2 SNEGSKA (reference sequence). TCRdb redid the calling of the RT-PCR reads with MiXCR, one entry per CDR3 protein. The profile shows about 780,000 distinct CDR3 sequences, under 20% of them singletons. This clonotype was seen more than once but under ten times. What it recognizes is unknown. Study-level points and caveats: Authors suggested each seasonal flu vaccination may recruit only limited numbers of new T cells.

V is TRBV20-1 and J is TRBJ2-7; D is possibly TRBD1 or TRBD2 (5 bases each). This sequence was found in a man aged 50-59 years who received an inactivated influenza vaccine. The sequencing used PBMCs from blood, collected about 5 days after vaccination. The CDR3, as DNA: TGCAGTGCCCCGAGAGGGGACCACGAGCAGTACTTC. It encodes CSAPRGDHEQYF.